The subject of this entry is one T cell receptor beta chain. The target antigen is unknown. This entry is derived from a study of cytomegalovirus exposure and HLA in healthy donors. The repertoire was sequenced with immunoSEQ multiplex PCR; TCRdb's copy has only in-frame clones and lacks some. The data hold 70,000 to 75,000 clones, with roughly 94% observed a single time. The donors were part of the approximately 120-subject validation cohort, which stood apart from the approximately 700-subject first cohort. Study outcomes and limitations: Most TCR sequences proved rare, with some public TCRs found in many donors. A classifier reportedly called cytomegalovirus status with high sensitivity and specificity. Altogether, some 170 TCR beta chains were recorded as cytomegalovirus-associated.

This CDR3 region has 17 residues. This TCR was sampled from a woman aged 18 to 35 in good health and CMV-seropositive. V and J are TRBV21-1 and TRBJ1-2; the table's D gene call, TRBD1, was not cross checked with the DNA. TRBV21-1 is labeled a pseudogene. Specimen: PBMCs. CDR3 residues: CASSRQGFRCRGADYTF. The DNA for the CDR3 is TGTGCCAGCAGCCGCCAGGGGTTTCGTTGCAGGGGTGCTGACTACACCTTC.